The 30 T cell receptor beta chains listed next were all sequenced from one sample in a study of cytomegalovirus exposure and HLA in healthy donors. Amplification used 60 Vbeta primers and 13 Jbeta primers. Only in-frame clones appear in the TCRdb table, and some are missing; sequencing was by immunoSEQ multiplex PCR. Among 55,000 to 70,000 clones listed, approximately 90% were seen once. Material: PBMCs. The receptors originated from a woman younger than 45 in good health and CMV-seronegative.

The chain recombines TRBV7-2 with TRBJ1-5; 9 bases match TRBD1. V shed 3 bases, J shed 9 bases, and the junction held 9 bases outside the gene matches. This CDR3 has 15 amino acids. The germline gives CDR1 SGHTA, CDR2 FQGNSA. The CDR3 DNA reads TGTGCCAGCAGCTTGGGGACAGGGTATGGTCCGCCCCAGCATTTT. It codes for CASSLGTGYGPPQHF.

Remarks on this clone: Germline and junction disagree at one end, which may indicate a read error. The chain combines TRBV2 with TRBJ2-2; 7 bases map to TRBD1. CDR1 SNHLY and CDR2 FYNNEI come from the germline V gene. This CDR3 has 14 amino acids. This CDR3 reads CASTEQGNPGELFF. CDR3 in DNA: TGTGCCAGCACCGAACAGGGGAACCCCGGGGAGCTGTTTTTT. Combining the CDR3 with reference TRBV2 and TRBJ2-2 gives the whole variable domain EPEVTQTPSHQVTQMGQEVILRCVPISNHLYFYWYRQILGQKVEFLVSFYNNEISEKSEIFDDQFSVERPDGSNFTLKIRSTKLEDSAMYFCASTEQGNPGELFFGEGSRLTVL.

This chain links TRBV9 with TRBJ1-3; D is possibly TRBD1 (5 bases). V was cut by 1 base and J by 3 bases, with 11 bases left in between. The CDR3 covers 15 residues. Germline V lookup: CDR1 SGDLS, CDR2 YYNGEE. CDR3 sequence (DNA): TGTGCCAGCAGCGTACTCGGGGGTCATGGAAACACCATATATTTT. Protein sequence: CASSVLGGHGNTIYF.

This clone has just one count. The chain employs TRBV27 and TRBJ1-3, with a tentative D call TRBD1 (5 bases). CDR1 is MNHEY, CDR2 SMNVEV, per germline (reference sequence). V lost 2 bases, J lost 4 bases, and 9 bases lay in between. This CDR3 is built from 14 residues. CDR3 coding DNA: TGTGCCAGCAGTTTACAGGGTTCGGGAAACACCATATATTTT. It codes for CASSLQGSGNTIYF.

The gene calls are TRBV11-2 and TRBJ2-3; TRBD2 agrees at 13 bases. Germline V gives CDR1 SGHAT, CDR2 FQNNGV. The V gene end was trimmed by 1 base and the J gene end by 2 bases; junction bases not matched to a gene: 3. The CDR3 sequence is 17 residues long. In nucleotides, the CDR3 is TGTGCCAGCAGCTTAGGGGGGACTAGCGGGAACACAGATACGCAGTATTTT. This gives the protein CASSLGGTSGNTDTQYF.

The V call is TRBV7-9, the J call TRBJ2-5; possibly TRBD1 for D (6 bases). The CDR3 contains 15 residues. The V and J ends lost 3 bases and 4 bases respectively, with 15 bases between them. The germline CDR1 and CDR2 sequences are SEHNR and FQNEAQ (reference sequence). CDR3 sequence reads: CASSLTARGGETQYF. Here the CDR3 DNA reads TGTGCCAGCAGCTTGACCGCCAGAGGGGGAGAGACCCAGTACTTC.

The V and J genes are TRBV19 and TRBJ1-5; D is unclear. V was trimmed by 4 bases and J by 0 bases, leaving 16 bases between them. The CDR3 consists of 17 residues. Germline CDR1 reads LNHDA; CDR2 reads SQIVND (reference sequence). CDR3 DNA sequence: TGTGCCAGTAGTACCAGCGGGGAAAATTATAGCAATCAGCCCCAGCATTTT. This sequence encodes CASSTSGENYSNQPQHF. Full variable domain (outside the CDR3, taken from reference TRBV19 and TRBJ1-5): DGGITQSPKYLFRKEGQNVTLSCEQNLNHDAMYWYRQDPGQGLRLIYYSQIVNDFQKGDIAEGYSVSREKKESFPLTVTSAQKNPTAFYLCASSTSGENYSNQPQHFGDGTRLSIL.

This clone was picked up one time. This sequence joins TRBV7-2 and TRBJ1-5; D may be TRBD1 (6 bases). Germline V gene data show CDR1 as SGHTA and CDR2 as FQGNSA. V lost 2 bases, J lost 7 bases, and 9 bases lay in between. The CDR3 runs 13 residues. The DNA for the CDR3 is TGTGCCAGCAGCTTACTGGGGGCACAGCCCCAGCATTTT. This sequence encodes CASSLLGAQPQHF.

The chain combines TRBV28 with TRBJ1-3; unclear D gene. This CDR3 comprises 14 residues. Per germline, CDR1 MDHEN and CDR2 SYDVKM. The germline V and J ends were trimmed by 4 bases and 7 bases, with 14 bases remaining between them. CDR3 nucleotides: TGTGCCAGCAGTTCTAGCGGAACCGGGAACACCATATATTTT. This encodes CASSSSGTGNTIYF.

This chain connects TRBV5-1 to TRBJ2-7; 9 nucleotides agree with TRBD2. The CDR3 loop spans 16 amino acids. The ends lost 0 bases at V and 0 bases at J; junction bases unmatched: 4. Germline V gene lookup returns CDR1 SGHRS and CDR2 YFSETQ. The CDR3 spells CASSLEGSGGSYEQYF. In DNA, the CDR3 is TGCGCCAGCAGCTTGGAAGGTAGCGGGGGCTCCTACGAGCAGTACTTC.

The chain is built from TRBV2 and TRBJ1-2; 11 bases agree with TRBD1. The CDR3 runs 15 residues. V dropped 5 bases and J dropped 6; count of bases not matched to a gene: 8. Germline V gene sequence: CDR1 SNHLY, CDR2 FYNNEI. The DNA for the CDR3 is TGTGCCAGCAGTCCCGGGACAGGGGGAGAAAATGGCTACACCTTC. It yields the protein CASSPGTGGENGYTF.

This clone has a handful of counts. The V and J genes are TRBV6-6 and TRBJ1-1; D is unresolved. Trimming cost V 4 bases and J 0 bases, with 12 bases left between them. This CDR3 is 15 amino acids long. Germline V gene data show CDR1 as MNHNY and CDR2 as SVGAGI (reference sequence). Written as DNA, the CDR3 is TGTGCCAGCAGTTTGATGGCGGGGATGAACACTGAAGCTTTCTTT. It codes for CASSLMAGMNTEAFF.

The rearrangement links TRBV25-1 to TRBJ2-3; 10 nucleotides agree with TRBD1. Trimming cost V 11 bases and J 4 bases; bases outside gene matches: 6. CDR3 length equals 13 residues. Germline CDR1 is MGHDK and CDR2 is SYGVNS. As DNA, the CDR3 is TGTGCCGGTCGGACAGGGGGTTCAGATACGCAGTATTTT. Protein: CAGRTGGSDTQYF.

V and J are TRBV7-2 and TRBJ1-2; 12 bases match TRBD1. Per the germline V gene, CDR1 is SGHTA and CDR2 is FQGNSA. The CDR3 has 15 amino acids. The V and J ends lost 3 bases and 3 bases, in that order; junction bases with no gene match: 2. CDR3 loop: CASSLGTGGYYGYTF. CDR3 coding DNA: TGTGCCAGCAGCTTGGGGACAGGGGGCTACTATGGCTACACCTTC.

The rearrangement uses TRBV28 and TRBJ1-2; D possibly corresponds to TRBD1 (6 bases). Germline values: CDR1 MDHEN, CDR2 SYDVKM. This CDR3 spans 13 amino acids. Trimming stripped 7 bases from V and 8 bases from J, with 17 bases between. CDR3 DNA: TGTGCCAGCATCAAAGGGGGTGTAGGAGGCTACACCTTC. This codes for CASIKGGVGGYTF.

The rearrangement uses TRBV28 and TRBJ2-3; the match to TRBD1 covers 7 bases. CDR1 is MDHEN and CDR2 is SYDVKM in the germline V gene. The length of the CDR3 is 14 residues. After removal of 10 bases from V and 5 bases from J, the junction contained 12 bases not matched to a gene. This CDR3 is CATTWGTELDTQYF. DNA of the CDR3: TGTGCCACCACCTGGGGGACAGAATTAGATACGCAGTATTTT.

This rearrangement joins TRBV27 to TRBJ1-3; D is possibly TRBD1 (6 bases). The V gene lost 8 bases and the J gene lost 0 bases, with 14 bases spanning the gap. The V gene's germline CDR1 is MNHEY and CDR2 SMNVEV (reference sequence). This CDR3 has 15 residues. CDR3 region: CASPFGQSSGNTIYF. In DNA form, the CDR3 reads TGTGCCAGCCCCTTCGGACAGAGCTCTGGAAACACCATATATTTT.

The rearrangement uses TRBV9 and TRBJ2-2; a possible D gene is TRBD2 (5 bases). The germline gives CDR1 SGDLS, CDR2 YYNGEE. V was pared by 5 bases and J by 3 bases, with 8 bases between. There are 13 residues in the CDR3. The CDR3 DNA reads TGTGCCAGCAGTACTAGGGACACCGGGGAGCTGTTTTTT. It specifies CASSTRDTGELFF. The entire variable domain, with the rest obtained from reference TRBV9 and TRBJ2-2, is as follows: DSGVTQTPKHLITATGQRVTLRCSPRSGDLSVYWYQQSLDQGLQFLIQYYNGEERAKGNILERFSAQQFPDLHSELNLSSLELGDSALYFCASSTRDTGELFFGEGSRLTVL.

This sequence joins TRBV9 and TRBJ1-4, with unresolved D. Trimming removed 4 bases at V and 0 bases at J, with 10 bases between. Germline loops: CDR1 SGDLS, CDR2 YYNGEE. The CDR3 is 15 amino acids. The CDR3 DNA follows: TGTGCCAGCAGCCAATACGGAGCAACTAATGAAAAACTGTTTTTT. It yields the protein CASSQYGATNEKLFF.

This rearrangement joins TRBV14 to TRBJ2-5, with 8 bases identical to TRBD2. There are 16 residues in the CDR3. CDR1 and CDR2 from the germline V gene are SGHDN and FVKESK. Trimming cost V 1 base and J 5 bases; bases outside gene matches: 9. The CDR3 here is CASSQVGGEGLETQYF. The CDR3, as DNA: TGTGCCAGCAGCCAAGTCGGGGGGGAGGGCCTCGAGACCCAGTACTTC.

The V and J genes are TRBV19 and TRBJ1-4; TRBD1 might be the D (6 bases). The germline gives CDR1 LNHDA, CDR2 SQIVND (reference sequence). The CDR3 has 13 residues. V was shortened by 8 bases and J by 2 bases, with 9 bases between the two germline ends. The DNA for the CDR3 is TGTGCCAGTGCAGGACAGACTAATGAAAAACTGTTTTTT. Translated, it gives CASAGQTNEKLFF.

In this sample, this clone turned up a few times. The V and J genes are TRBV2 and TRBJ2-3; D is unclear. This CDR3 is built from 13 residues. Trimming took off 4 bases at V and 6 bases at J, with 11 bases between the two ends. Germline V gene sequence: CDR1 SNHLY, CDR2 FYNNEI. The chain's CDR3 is CASSGRQRDTQYF. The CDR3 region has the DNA TGTGCCAGCAGTGGTAGGCAGCGCGATACGCAGTATTTT. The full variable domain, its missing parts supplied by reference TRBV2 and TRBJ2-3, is EPEVTQTPSHQVTQMGQEVILRCVPISNHLYFYWYRQILGQKVEFLVSFYNNEISEKSEIFDDQFSVERPDGSNFTLKIRSTKLEDSAMYFCASSGRQRDTQYFGPGTRLTVL.

The CDR3 reads CASSQGLAGGETQYF. In DNA, the CDR3 is TGTGCCAGCAGCCAAGGACTAGCGGGAGGCGAGACCCAGTACTTC. The V gene is TRBV11-3, the J gene TRBJ2-5, with 14 bases aligning to TRBD2. V shed 5 bases, J shed 5 bases, and the junction held 4 bases outside the gene matches. This CDR3 has 15 amino acids. Germline CDR1 is SGHNT and CDR2 is YENEEA.

CDR3 sequence (DNA): TGCGCCAGCAGCCCGGACAGCGATCAGCCCCAGCATTTT. Its translation is CASSPDSDQPQHF. This rearrangement joins TRBV5-1 to TRBJ1-5; weak D call: TRBD1 (6 bases). There are 13 residues in the CDR3. Trimming took off 4 bases at V and 5 bases at J, with 10 bases between the two ends. Germline CDR1 is SGHRS and CDR2 is YFSETQ.

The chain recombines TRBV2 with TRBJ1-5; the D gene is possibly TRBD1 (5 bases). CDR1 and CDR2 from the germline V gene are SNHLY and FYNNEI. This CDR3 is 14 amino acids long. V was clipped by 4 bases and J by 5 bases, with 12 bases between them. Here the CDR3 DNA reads TGTGCCAGCAGTGGTTCAGGGAAAGATCAGCCCCAGCATTTT. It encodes CASSGSGKDQPQHF.

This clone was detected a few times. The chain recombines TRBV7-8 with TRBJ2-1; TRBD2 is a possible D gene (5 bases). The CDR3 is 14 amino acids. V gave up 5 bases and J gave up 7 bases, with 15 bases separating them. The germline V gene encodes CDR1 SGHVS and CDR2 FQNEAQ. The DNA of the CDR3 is TGTGCCAGCAGCCCCACGGAGGCGAGGAATGAGCAGTTCTTC. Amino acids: CASSPTEARNEQFF. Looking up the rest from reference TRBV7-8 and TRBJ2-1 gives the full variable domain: GAGVSQSPRYKVAKRGQDVALRCDPISGHVSLFWYQQALGQGPEFLTYFQNEAQLDKSGLPSDRFFAERPEGSVSTLKIQRTQQEDSAVYLCASSPTEARNEQFFGPGTRLTVL.

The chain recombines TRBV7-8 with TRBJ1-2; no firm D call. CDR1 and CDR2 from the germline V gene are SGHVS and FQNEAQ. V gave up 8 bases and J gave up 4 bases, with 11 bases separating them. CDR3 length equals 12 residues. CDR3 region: CASGEDLYGYTF. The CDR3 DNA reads TGTGCCAGCGGGGAGGACCTCTATGGCTACACCTTC. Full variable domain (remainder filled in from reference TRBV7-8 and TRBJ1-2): GAGVSQSPRYKVAKRGQDVALRCDPISGHVSLFWYQQALGQGPEFLTYFQNEAQLDKSGLPSDRFFAERPEGSVSTLKIQRTQQEDSAVYLCASGEDLYGYTFGSGTRLTVV.

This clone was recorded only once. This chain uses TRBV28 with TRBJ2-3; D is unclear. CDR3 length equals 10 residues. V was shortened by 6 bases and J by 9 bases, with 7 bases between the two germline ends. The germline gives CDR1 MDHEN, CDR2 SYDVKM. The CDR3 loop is CASSRITQYF. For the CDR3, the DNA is TGTGCCAGCAGCCGTATAACGCAGTATTTT.

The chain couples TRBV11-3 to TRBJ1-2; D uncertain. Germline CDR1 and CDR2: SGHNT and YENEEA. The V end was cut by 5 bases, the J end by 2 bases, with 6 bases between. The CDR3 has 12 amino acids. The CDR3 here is CASSEGNYGYTF. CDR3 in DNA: TGTGCCAGCAGCGAGGGAAACTATGGCTACACCTTC. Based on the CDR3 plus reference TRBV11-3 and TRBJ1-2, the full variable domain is EAGVVQSPRYKIIEKKQPVAFWCNPISGHNTLYWYLQNLGQGPELLIRYENEEAVDDSQLPKDRFSAERLKGVDSTLKIQPAELGDSAVYLCASSEGNYGYTFGSGTRLTVV.

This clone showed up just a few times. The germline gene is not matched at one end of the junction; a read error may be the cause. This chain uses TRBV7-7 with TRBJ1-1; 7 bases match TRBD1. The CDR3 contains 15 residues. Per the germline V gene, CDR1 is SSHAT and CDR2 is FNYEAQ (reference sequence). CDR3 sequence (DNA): TGTGCTAGCAGCCAAACGCGGAGGGGGCCCACTGAAGCTTTCTTT. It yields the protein CASSQTRRGPTEAFF.